What follows is one T cell receptor beta chain and its context. It lacks a known antigen. No qualities accompany the bases; no much larger clone lies one base away. The data derive from a study of T cells in Graves' hyperthyroidism and ophthalmopathy (dated by TCRdb to about 2019). Looking at the study overall: To identify distinguishing TCR V-J signatures, a discovery cohort of 95 to 100 patients was used, comprising 43 with Graves' ophthalmopathy and around 57 with stable Graves' hyperthyroidism. An independent validation cohort of fewer than 20 hyperthyroidism patients and approximately 17 patients who later progressed to ophthalmopathy tested prospective prediction of ophthalmopathy. The 100 discovery patients were divided at random into training and test sets in a 7:3 ratio. The study also compared thyroid tissue and blood T-cell repertoires from a handful of Graves' hyperthyroidism patients. After blood sampling, hyperthyroidism patients were treated with methimazole at a starting dose of 30 mg daily, and ophthalmopathy patients were treated with high-dose intravenous methylprednisolone. The paper reports TCR Vbeta CDR3 sequencing of some 140 peripheral blood samples: fewer than 50 ophthalmopathy, 70 to 85 hyperthyroidism and around 17 progressor patients. Beyond this particular receptor, the publication reports: A 13 V-J signature model separated ophthalmopathy from stable hyperthyroidism, with about 88% sensitivity and roughly 81% specificity in cross-validation and 80%/75% in testing. No statistical method was used to fix the sample size in advance, and group allocation was not hidden from the investigators. Most expanded thyroid clonotypes (frequency above 0.001) were also detected in blood, a finding suggesting that blood repertoires may reflect thyroid immune responses. In validation, the model predicted progression to ophthalmopathy with approximately 71% sensitivity and roughly 72% specificity, a median of about 6 months before onset.

Stable Graves' hyperthyroidism was defined as no progression to ophthalmopathy during 18 months of follow-up. Hyperthyroidism patients were newly diagnosed, with disease duration under 2 months, and aged 18 to 65 years. The study excluded patients with uncontrolled infections, other autoimmune diseases, pregnancy or lactation. Diagnoses were based on clinical symptoms, serum thyroxine and TRAb, thyroid ultrasound and orbital computed tomography. Total RNA was extracted using Trizol reagent, and RNA quality was assessed on an Agilent 2100 Bioanalyzer. The TCR beta CDR3 regions were amplified from RNA transcripts. For the first round of RT-PCR on the TCR CDR3, the HTBI primer set was used together with the Qiagen OneStep RT-PCR kit. The libraries were constructed in a second round of multiplex PCR and then size-selected and purified. Sequencing of the libraries was done on an Illumina HiSeq2000 using paired-end 100 bp reads. In the paper's pipeline: SOAPnuke was used to process the raw data, with reads discarded if the reads contained adapters or uncalled bases, had a mean Phred below 15, or lacked an exact constant-primer or identifier match. COPE v1.2.5 was used to merge the high-quality paired reads, and each unique nucleotide sequence was defined as a clonotype. Clonotypes were aligned to IMGT TRBV, TRBD and TRBJ reference segments using MiTCR v1.1. The analysis was restricted to V-J combinations with a frequency above 0.0001, which together covered 99.2% of the repertoires. A TCS score was defined as the ratio of F50 (clonal expansion) to E x V (chaos), with BLOSUM62-based TCRdist applied between CDR3 peptides within each V-J. Welch's t-statistics and random forest reduced roughly 500 V-J features to 10 to 15, which were used in a naive Bayes classifier (R e1071). TCRdb trimmed the raw reads at Q25, called clones with MiXCR and kept productive beta chains. Each entry is one CDR3 protein sequence, shown with its most common DNA and genes. TCRdb assigned the V and J calls; the authors' analysis was not used. The sample data list just over 550,000 distinct CDR3 sequences, and about 43% of these were observed just once. 8% to 8.5% of the sample belongs to the ten largest clones.

The CDR3 holds 13 amino acids from the cysteine to the phenylalanine. Just CDR3 DNA is preserved here, 39 bases in frame from base 1. The germline V gene (reference sequence) provides CDR1 SGHNT and CDR2 YYREEE. V and J are truncated by 0 bases and 8 bases respectively, leaving an intervening sequence of 11 bases. The chain uses TRBV5-4 and TRBJ1-1; the best D guess is TRBD1, with 5 bases matching. The TCR sequence derives from a woman aged 18-29 years with Graves' hyperthyroidism. Donor details come from another sample of the same person, matched by shared clones. Specimen: peripheral blood or thyroid tissue (not recorded which). CDR3 sequence: CASSLGGSWEAFF. The DNA is TGTGCCAGCAGCTTGGGGGGGAGCTGGGAAGCTTTCTTT.